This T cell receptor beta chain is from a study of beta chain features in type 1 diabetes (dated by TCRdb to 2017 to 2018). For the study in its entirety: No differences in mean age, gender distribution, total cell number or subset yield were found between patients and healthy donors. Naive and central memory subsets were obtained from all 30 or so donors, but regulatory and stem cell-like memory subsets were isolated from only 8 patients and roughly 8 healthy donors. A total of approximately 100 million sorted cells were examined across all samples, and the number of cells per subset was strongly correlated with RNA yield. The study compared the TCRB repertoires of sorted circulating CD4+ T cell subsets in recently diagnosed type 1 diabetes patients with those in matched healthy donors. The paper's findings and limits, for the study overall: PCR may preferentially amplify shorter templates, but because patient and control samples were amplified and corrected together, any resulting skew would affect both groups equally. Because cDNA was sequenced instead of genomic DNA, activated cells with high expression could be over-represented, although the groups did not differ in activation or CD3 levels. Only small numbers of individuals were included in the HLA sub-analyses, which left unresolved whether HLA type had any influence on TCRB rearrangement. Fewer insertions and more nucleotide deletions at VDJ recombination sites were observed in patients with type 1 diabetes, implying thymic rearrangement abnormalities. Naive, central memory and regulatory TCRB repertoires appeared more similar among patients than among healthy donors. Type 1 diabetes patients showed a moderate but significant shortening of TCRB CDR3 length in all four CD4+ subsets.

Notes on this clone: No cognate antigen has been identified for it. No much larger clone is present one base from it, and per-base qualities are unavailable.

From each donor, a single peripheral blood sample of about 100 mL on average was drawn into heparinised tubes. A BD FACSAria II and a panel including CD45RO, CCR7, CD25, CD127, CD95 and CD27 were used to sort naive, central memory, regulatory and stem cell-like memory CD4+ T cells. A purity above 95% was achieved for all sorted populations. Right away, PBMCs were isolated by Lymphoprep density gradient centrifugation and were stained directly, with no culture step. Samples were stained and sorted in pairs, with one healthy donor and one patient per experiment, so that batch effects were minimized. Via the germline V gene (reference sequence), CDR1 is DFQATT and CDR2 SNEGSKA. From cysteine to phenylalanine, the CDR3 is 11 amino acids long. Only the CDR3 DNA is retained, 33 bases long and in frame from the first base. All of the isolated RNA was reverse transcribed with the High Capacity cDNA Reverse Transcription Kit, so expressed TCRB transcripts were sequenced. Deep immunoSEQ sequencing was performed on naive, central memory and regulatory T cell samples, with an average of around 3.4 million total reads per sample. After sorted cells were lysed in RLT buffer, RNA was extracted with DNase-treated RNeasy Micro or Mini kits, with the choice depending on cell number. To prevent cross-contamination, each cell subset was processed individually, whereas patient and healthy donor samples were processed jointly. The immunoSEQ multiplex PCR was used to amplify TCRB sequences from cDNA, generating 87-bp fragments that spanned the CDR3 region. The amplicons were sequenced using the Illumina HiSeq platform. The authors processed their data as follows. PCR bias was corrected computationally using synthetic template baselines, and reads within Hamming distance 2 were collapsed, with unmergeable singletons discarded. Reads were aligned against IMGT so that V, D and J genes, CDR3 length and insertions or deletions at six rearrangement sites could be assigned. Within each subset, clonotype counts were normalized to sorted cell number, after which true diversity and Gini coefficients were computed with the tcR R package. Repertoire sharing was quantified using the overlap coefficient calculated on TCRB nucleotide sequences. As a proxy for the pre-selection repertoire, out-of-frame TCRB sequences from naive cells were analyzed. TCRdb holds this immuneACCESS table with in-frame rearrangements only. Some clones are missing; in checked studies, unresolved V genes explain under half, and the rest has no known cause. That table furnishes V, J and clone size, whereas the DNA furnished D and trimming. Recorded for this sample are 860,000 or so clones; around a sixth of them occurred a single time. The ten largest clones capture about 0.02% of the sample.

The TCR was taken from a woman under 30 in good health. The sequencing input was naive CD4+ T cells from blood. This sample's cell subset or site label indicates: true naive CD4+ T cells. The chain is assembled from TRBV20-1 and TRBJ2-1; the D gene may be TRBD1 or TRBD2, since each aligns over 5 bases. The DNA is TGCAGAGCAGGGAGTTACAATGAGCAGTTCTTC. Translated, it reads CRAGSYNEQFF.